This T cell receptor (beta chain) was recovered during a study of blood T cell repertoires in COVID-19. Study details: From the United States, Italy and Spain came samples of acute and convalescent COVID-19.

Participant-given clinical history determined each cohort assignment. Method: immunoSEQ multiplex PCR; TCRdb's copy keeps in-frame clones and lacks some. Among about 380,000 clones listed, about 90% were seen once. The germline gives CDR1 MNHEY, CDR2 SVGAGI. The CDR3 covers 16 residues. Unmatched junction bases numbered 9, after V lost 2 bases and J lost 7 bases. The V gene is TRBV6-5, the J gene TRBJ2-1, with 9 bases identical to TRBD2. This sequence originates from a woman in her thirties who had recovered from COVID-19. Sequenced input: PBMCs or T cells enriched from blood (not recorded which). CDR3 coding DNA: TGTGCCAGCAGTTACGGCGGGGGGGGCTCTAGTAATGAGCAGTTCTTC. The encoded protein is CASSYGGGGSSNEQFF.